The clone carrying this T cell receptor (beta chain) showed up many times. From approximately 430 ng of RNA, a library with molecular barcoded alpha/delta and beta/gamma adaptors was made. TCRdb processed the reads anew with MiXCR; each CDR3 protein has one entry. This sample yields approximately 41,000 distinct CDR3 sequences, of which around an eighth are seen a single time; roughly 30% belongs to the top ten. These data come from a study of read filtering for tumor transcriptome and immune sequencing. The V end was cut by 5 bases, the J end by 7 bases, with 15 bases between. This CDR3 has 15 amino acids. Germline loops: CDR1 MDHEN, CDR2 SYDVKM.

The clonotype comes from a donor at least 40 years old with multiple myeloma. This chain connects TRBV28 to TRBJ1-6; D might be TRBD1 (6 bases). Sequencing was done on a sample of a population of CD138-negative cells sorted from bone marrow. CDR3 sequence reads: CASSLFQGSNSPLHF. The CDR3 DNA reads TGTGCCAGCAGTCTGTTCCAGGGGAGCAATTCACCCCTCCACTTT.